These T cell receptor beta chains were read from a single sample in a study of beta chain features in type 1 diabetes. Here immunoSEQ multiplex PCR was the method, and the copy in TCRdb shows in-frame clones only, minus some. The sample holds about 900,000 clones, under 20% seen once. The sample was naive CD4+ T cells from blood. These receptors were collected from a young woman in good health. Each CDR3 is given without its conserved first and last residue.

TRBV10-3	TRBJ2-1	AIRAGTFNEQF
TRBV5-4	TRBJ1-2	ASSLWQADRGVGYT
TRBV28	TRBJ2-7	ASSLTGYEQY
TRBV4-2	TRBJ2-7	ASSQTENLGGYEQY
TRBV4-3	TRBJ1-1	ASSQDRQGRSEAF
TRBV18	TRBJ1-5	ASSPGEAGEQPQH
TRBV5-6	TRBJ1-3	ASSYSYSGNTIY
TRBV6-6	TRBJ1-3	ASSDRSTTTIY
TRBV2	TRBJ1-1	ASSGRPGHNQNTEAF
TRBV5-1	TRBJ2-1	ASSLLVNEQF
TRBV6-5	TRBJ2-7	ASSYSTVGGPYEQY
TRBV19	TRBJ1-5	ASSHRNQPQH
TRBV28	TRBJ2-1	ASSFLIASGYNEQF
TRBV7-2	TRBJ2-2	ASSFSSGNTGELF
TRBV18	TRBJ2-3	ASSPPSFSDTQY
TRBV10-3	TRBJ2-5	AIGEETQY
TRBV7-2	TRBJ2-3	ASSFRLQGTIDTQY
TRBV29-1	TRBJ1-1	SVFDGAEAF
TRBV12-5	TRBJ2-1	ASGLSQGRGEQF
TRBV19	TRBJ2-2	ASSVDRGETGELF
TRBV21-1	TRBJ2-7	ASPGLAGITYEQY
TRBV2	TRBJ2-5	ASNEDPRGTQY
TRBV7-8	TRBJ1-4	ASSLVGGRTNEKLF
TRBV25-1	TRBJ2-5	ASKTFQETQY
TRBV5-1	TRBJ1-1	ASRVPGMNTEAF
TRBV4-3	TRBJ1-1	ASSQIHGTGWTEAF
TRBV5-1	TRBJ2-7	ASSLSTRDSERSEQY
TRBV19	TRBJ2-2	ASLGGAVVTGELF
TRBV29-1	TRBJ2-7	SAGQGSYEQY
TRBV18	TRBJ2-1	ASSKSGTSGRDFLF
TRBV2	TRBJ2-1	ASSENGGSLNEQF
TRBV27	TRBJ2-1	ASAASSGMVNEQF
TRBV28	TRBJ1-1	ASSHQLQGTQLTEAF
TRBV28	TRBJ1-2	ATKAGTLFPYT
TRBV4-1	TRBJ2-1	ASGLRGPYNEQF